These 8 T cell receptor beta chains were all obtained from the same sample, sequenced in a study of regulatory T cells in long-lasting Graves disease. Time point reported: newly diagnosed GD, antithyroid drugs for less than 3 months. PBMC-derived RNA was used for the TCR library. Through Arm-PCR of CDR3 regions and iRepertoire HTBI primers, TCR beta libraries were built. MiXCR was run by TCRdb on the multiplex PCR reads, yielding one entry per CDR3 protein. The sample consists of fewer than 550,000 distinct CDR3 sequences, about a sixth of them appearing once. The data were also submitted as part of a second study, on T cells in Graves' hyperthyroidism and ophthalmopathy.

The sequencing used peripheral blood mononuclear cells (PBMCs), collected at new diagnosis, from a patient treated with antithyroid drugs. The receptor source for this set is a woman between 18 and 29 years old with Graves disease.

This clonotype was seen ten or more times. The chain combines TRBV7-2 with TRBJ2-5, with 12 bases fitting TRBD2. The V gene's germline CDR1 is SGHTA and CDR2 FQGNSA. The V gene end was trimmed by 5 bases and the J gene end by 5 bases; junction bases not matched to a gene: 6. This CDR3 contains 15 residues. CDR3 in amino acids: CASSAGLAGLETQYF. For the CDR3, the DNA is TGTGCCAGCAGCGCAGGACTAGCGGGATTGGAGACCCAGTACTTC.

This clonotype was recorded many times. The chain couples TRBV20-1 to TRBJ1-4, with a tentative D call TRBD1 (6 bases). Trimming removed 3 bases from V and 8 bases from J, with 13 bases in between. Per germline, CDR1 DFQATT and CDR2 SNEGSKA (reference sequence). The CDR3 length is 13 residues. The chain's CDR3 is CSASQGHKEKLFF. DNA for the CDR3: TGCAGTGCTAGCCAGGGGCACAAAGAAAAACTGTTTTTT.

Ten or more counts support this clonotype. V usage is TRBV7-3 and J usage is TRBJ2-2, with D uncertain. Trimming shortened V by 0 bases and J by 5 bases, and 4 bases separated the two germline ends. This CDR3 is 13 amino acids long. Germline V gives CDR1 SGHTA, CDR2 FQGTGA. The CDR3 nucleotides read TGTGCCAGCAGCTTAACGGGAACCGGGGAGCTGTTTTTT. It translates to CASSLTGTGELFF.

As to this clonotype: With only one base between it and a far larger clone, this is likely a read error. The chain links TRBV7-3 to TRBJ2-1; TRBD1 agrees at 7 bases. The better agreement between TRBJ2-7 and the DNA end casts doubt on the J call. From germline, CDR1 is SGHTA and CDR2 FQGTGA. The CDR3 extends over 14 amino acids. This chain's CDR3 is CASSPHRDSNEQYF. The CDR3 region has the DNA TGTGCCAGCAGCCCCCACCGGGACAGCAATGAGCAGTACTTC.

The rearrangement joins TRBV3-1 to TRBJ2-3; 8 bases map to TRBD1. The germline V gene has CDR1 LGHDT and CDR2 YNNKEL (reference sequence). Trimming at V came to 1 base and at J to 13 bases, leaving 4 bases not matched to a gene. The CDR3 has 12 residues. The CDR3 sequence: CASSQGVGQEYF. The CDR3, as DNA: TGTGCCAGCAGCCAAGGAGTGGGACAGGAGTATTTT.

The genes are TRBV15 and TRBJ2-5, with D tentatively TRBD2 (6 bases). Trimming removed 0 bases from V and 2 bases from J, with 10 bases in between. The CDR3 is 15 residues long. The germline gives CDR1 LNHNV, CDR2 YYDKDF (reference sequence). CDR3 loop: CATSRDRGIQETQYF. CDR3 nucleotides: TGTGCCACCAGCAGAGATCGGGGGATTCAAGAGACCCAGTACTTC.

This clonotype has more than one count but fewer than ten. The chain couples TRBV6-1 to TRBJ2-3; no clear D gene. V shed 10 bases and J shed 6 bases, with 8 bases lying between them. CDR1 and CDR2 from the germline V gene are MNHNS and SASEGT. This CDR3 spans 10 amino acids. CDR3 sequence (DNA): TGTGCCACGTCTTGGGATACGCAGTATTTT. Translated: CATSWDTQYF.

The V call is TRBV25-1, the J call TRBJ2-7, with D maybe TRBD1 (6 bases). The CDR3 extends over 15 amino acids. Trimming took off 4 bases at V and 5 bases at J, with 18 bases between the two ends. CDR1 MGHDK and CDR2 SYGVNS come from the germline V gene. CDR3 residues: CASSGGLGAPNEQYF. CDR3 in DNA: TGTGCCAGCAGTGGGGGTTTGGGGGCGCCAAACGAGCAGTACTTC.